This T cell receptor (beta chain) originates from a study of T-cell reconstitution after alpha-beta-depleted transplantation in children. Study outcomes and limitations: After transplant, high TCRbeta diversity at day 60 in some patients arose from surviving recipient T cells and thymic progenitors. Reported findings indicate that, about two months after transplant, alpha-beta T cells came from several hundred expanded clones, which were derived from non-depleted graft cells. T-cell numbers and diversity, one year after transplant, stemmed largely from T cells that were newly produced.

The CDR3 length is 10 residues, termini included. In the case of this clonotype: Its antigen remains unknown. As the CDR3 is not closed by the conserved phenylalanine or tryptophan, this likely results from a read error. The DNA is omitted, as the CDR3 cannot be located on it reliably, and the CDR3 follows TCRdb's listing.

Construction of the TCRbeta library involved unique molecular identifiers. A single record per CDR3 protein comes from TCRdb applying MiXCR to the PCR reads. The data show 250,000 to 300,000 distinct CDR3 sequences, with nearly 8% seen just once and approximately 9% held by the top ten. Source: peripheral blood, taken 360 days after TCRalphabeta/CD19-depleted stem cell transplant. This clonotype originated in a female patient aged 2 to 10 who had a stem cell transplant for Fanconi anemia, so the T cells may come from the graft donor. V is TRBV21-1 and J is TRBJ1-6. TRBV21-1 constitutes a pseudogene. The CDR3 sequence: CASSGRAQPG.